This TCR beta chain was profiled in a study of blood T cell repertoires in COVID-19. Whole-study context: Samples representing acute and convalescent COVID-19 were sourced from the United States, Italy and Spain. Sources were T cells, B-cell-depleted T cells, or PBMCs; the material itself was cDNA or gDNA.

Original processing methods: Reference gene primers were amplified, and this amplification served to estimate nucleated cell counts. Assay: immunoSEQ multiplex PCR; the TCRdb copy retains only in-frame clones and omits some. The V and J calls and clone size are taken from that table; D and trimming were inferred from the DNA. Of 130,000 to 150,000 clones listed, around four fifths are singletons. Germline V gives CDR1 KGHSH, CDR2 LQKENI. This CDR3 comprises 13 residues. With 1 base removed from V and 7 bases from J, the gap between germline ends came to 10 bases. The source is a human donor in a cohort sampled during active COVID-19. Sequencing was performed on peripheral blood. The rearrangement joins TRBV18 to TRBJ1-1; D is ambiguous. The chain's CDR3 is CASSPLRGDEAFF. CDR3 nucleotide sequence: TGTGCCAGCTCACCACTACGGGGAGATGAAGCTTTCTTT.